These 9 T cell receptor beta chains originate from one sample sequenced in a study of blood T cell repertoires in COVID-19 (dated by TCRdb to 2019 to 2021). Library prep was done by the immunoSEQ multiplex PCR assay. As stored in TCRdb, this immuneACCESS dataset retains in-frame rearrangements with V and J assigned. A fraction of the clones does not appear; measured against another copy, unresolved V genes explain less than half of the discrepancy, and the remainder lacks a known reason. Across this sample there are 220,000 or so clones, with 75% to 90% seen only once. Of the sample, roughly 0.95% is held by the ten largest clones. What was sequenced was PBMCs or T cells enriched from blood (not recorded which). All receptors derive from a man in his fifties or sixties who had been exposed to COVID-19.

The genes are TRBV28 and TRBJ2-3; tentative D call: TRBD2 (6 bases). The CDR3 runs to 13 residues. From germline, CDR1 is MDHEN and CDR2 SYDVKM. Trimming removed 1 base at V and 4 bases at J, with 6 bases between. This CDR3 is CASSLSGADTQYF. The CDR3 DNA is TGTGCCAGCAGTTTATCGGGAGCAGATACGCAGTATTTT.

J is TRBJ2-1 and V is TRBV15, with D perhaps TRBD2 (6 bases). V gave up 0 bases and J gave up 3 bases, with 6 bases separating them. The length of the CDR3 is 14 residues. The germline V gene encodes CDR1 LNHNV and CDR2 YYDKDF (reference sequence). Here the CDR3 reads CATSRDGGYNEQFF. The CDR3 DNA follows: TGTGCCACCAGCAGAGACGGGGGCTACAATGAGCAGTTCTTC.

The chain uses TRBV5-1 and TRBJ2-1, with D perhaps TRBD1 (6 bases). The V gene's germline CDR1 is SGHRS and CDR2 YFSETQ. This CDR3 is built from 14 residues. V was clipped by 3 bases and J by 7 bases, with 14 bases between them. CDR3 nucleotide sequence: TGCGCCAGCAGCTCCGGGACATATTATAATGAGCAGTTCTTC. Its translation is CASSSGTYYNEQFF.

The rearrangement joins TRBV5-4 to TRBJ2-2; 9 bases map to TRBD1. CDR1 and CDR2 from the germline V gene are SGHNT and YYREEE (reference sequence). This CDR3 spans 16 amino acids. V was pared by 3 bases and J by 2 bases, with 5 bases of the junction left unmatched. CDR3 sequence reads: CASSSKGQGNTGELFF. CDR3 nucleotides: TGTGCCAGCAGCTCGAAGGGACAGGGAAACACCGGGGAGCTGTTTTTT.

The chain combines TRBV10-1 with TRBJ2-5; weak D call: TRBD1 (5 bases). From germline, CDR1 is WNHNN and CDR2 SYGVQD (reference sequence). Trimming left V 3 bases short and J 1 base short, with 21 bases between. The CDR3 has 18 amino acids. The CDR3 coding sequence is TGCGCCAGCAGTGATATCACCACAGGAACGGCCCTCCAAGAGACCCAGTACTTC. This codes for CASSDITTGTALQETQYF.

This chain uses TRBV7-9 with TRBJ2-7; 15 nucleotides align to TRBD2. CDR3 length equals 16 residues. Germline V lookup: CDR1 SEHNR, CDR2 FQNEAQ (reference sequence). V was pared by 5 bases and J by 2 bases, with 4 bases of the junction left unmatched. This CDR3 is CASSPGLAGGAYEQYV. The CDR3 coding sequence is TGTGCCAGCAGCCCGGGACTAGCGGGAGGTGCCTACGAGCAGTACGTC.

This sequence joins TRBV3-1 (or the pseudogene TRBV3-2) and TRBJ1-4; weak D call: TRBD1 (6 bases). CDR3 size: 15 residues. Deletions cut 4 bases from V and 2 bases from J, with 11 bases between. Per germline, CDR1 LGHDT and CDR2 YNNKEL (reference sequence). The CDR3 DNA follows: TGTGCCAGCAGCCTTTGGACAGCCACTAATGAAAAACTGTTTTTT. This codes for CASSLWTATNEKLFF.

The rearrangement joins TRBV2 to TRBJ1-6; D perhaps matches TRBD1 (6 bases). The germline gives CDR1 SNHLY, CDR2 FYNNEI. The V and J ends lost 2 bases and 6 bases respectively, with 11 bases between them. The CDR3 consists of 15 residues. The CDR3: CASSESRGSNSPLHF. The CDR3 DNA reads TGTGCCAGCAGTGAAAGCAGGGGCTCTAATTCACCCCTCCACTTT.

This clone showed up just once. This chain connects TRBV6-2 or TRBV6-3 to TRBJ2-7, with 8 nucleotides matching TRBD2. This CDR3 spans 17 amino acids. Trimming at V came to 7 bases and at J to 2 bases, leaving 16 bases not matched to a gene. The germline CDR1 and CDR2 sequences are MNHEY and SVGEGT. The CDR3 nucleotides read TGTGCCAGCACCCCGCGAGACGGCGGGGGGCGGGCCTACGAGCAGTACTTC. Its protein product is CASTPRDGGGRAYEQYF.